Below, 4 T cell receptor beta chains from the same sample are listed, as sequenced in a study of cytomegalovirus exposure and HLA in healthy donors. The PCR had 60 Vbeta and 13 Jbeta primers. Repertoires were generated with immunoSEQ multiplex PCR, while TCRdb's copy carries only in-frame clones and drops some. The sample has 120,000 or so clones, 78% seen once. Input material: PBMCs. These receptors were taken from a man aged 30 to 39 in good health and CMV-seropositive.

The genes are TRBV30 and TRBJ2-3; a weak D match, TRBD2 (5 bases). Germline CDR1 reads GTSNPN; CDR2 reads SVGIG (reference sequence). The CDR3 extends over 14 amino acids. V gave up 8 bases and J gave up 6 bases, with 21 bases separating them. CDR3 DNA: TGTGCCGGGAACTTCGAGGGAATCGGGGATACGCAGTATTTT. The encoded protein is CAGNFEGIGDTQYF.

V usage is TRBV27 and J usage is TRBJ2-1, with 16 bases identical to TRBD2. With 6 bases clipped from V and 13 bases from J, the junction kept 12 bases outside the gene matches. Germline lookup yields CDR1 MNHEY and CDR2 SMNVEV (reference sequence). The CDR3 is 16 residues long. This CDR3 reads CASSLLGTSGRGTQFF. DNA for the CDR3: TGTGCCAGCAGCCTCCTGGGGACTAGCGGGAGGGGTACCCAGTTCTTC.

In its sample, this clone was seen a few times. The V gene is TRBV5-1, the J gene TRBJ2-2, with D possibly being TRBD2 (6 bases). V dropped 1 base and J dropped 6 bases, with 16 bases sitting between them. CDR3 length: 16 amino acids. CDR1 and CDR2 from the germline V gene are SGHRS and YFSETQ. The CDR3 sequence is CASSLTLAWSPGELFF. The CDR3 nucleotides read TGCGCCAGCAGCTTGACCCTAGCGTGGAGCCCCGGGGAGCTGTTTTTT.

The chain recombines TRBV28 with TRBJ2-3; TRBD1 aligns across 9 bases. Germline-derived CDR1 and CDR2 are MDHEN and SYDVKM. The trim removed 4 bases at V and 4 bases at J, leaving 6 bases unmatched. The CDR3 loop spans 15 amino acids. The CDR3 spells CASSSGQGFADTQYF. CDR3 bases: TGTGCCAGCAGTTCCGGACAGGGGTTTGCAGATACGCAGTATTTT.